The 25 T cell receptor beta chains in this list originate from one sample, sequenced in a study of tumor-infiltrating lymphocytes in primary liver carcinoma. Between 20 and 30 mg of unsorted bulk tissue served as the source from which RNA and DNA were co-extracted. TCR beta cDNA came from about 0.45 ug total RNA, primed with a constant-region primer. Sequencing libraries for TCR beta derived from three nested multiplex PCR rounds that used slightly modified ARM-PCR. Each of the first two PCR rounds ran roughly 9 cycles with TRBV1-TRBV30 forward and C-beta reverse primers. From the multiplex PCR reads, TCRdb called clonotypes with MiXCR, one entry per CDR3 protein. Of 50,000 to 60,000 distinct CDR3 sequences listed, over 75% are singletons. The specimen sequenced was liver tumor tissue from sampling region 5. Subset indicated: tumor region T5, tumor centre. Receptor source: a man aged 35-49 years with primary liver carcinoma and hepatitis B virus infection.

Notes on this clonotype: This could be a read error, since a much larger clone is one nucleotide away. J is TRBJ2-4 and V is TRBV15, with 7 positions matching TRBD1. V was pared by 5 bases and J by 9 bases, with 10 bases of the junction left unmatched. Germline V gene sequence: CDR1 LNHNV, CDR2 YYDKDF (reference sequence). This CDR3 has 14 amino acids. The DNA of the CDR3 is TGTGCCACCAGCGGCACAGGGGCAAGGCGCATTCAGTACTTC. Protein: CATSGTGARRIQYF.

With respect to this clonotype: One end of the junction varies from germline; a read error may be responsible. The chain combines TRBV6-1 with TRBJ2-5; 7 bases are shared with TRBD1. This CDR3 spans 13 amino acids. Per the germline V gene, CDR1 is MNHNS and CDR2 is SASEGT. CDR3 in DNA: TGCGCCAGCAGGGGGACAGTTTCCGAGACCCAGTGCTTC. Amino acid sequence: CASRGTVSETQCF.

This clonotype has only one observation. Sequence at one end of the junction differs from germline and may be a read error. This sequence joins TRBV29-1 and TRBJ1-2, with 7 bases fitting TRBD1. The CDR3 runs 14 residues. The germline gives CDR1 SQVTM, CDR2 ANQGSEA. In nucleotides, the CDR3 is TGCAGCGTCCTCCATGACAGGGACATGAATGGCTTCACCTTC. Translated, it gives CSVLHDRDMNGFTF.

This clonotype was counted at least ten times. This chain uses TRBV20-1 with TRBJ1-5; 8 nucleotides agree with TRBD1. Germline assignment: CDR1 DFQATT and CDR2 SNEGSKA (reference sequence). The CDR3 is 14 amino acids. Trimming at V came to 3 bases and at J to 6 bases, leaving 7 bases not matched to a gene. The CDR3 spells CSASEGQASQPQHF. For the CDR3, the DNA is TGCAGTGCTAGTGAGGGACAGGCGAGTCAGCCCCAGCATTTT.

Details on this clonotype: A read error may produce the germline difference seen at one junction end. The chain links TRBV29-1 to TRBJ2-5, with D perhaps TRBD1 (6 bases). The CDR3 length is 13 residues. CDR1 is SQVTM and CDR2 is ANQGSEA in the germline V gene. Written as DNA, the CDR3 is TGCAGCGCCCCACGAGAACAGGGAGAGACCCAGTATTTC. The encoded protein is CSAPREQGETQYF.

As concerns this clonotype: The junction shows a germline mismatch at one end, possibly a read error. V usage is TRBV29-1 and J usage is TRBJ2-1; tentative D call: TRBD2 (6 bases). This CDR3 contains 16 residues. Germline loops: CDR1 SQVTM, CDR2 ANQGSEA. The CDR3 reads CSVANREWDRQNEQFF. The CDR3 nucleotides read TGCAGCGTCGCTAATCGGGAGTGGGATAGGCAGAATGAGCAGTTCTTT.

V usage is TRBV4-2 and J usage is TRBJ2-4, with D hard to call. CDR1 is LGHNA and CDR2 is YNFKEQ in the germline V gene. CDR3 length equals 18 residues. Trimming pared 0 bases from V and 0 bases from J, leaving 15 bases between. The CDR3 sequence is CASSQDHRGLRAKNIQYF. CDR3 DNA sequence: TGTGCCAGCAGCCAAGATCATCGAGGATTGAGAGCCAAAAACATTCAGTACTTC.

The DNA of the CDR3 is TGCAGTGCCCCCTCAGGTGGGAGGGCGGCCTACGAGCAGTACTTC. Protein sequence: CSAPSGGRAAYEQYF. V and J are TRBV20-1 and TRBJ2-7; 7 bases line up with TRBD2. Germline V gene data show CDR1 as DFQATT and CDR2 as SNEGSKA (reference sequence). The CDR3 spans 15 residues. J gave up 2 bases and V 6 bases, and 13 bases lay outside the gene matches.

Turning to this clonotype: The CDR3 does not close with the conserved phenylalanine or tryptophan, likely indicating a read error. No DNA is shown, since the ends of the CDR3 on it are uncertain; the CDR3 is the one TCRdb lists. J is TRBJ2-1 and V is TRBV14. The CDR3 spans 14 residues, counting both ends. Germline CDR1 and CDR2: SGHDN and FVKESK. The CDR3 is CASSQNLDNSEQLL.

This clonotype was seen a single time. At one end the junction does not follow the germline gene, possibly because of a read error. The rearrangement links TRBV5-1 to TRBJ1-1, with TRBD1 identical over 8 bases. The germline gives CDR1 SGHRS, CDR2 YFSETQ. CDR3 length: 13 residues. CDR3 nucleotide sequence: TGCGCCAGCAGCATCGGACAGGGCACTGAAGCTCTCTTT. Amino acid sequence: CASSIGQGTEALF.

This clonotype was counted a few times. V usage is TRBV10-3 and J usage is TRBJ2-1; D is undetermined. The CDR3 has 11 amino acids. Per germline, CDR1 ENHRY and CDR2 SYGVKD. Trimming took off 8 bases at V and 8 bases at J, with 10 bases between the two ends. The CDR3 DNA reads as TGTGCCATCCAAGGTACCGATGAGCAGTTCTTC. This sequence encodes CAIQGTDEQFF.

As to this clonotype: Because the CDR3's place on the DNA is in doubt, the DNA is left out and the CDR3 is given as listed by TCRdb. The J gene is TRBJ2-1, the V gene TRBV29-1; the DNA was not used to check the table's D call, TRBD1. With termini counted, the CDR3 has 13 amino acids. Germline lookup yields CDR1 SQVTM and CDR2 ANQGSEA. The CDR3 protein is CSVGLGAYNEEFF.

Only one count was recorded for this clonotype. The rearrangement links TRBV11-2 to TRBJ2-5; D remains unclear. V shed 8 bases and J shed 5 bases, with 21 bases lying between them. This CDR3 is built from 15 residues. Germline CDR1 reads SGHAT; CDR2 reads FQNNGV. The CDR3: CASGPVGLIPETQYF. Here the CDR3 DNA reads TGTGCCAGCGGCCCCGTCGGGCTAATCCCGGAGACCCAGTACTTC.

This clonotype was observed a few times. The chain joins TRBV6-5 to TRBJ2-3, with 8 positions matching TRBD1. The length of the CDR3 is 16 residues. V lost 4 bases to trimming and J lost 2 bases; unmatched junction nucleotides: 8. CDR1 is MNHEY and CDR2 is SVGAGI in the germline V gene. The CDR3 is CASSLTGTGTTDTQYF. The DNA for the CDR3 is TGTGCCAGCAGTTTAACTGGGACAGGCACCACAGATACGCAGTATTTT.

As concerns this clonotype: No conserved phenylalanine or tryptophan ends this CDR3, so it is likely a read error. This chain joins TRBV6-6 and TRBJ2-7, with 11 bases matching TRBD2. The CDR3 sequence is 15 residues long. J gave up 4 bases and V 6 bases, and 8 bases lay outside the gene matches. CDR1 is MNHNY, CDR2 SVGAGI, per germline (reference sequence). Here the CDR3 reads CASSSTSGSSYEQYL. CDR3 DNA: TGTGCCAGCAGCTCAACTAGCGGGAGCTCATACGAGCAGTACCTC.

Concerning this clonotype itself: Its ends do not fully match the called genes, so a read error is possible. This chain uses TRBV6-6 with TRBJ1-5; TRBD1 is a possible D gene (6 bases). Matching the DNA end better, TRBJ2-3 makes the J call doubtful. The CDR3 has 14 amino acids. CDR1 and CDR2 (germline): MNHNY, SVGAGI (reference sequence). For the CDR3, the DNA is TGTGTCAGCAGTTACGAGGCAGGGGATCAGCCCCAGTATTTT. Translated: CVSSYEAGDQPQYF.

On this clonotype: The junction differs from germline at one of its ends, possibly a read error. CDR3 loop: CANSITSGDQETQYF. The CDR3 region has the DNA TGTGCCAATAGTATCACTAGCGGGGATCAAGAGACCCAGTACTTC. The chain couples TRBV19 to TRBJ2-5, with 10 bases that match TRBD2. Germline lookup yields CDR1 LNHDA and CDR2 SQIVND (reference sequence). The CDR3 runs 15 residues.

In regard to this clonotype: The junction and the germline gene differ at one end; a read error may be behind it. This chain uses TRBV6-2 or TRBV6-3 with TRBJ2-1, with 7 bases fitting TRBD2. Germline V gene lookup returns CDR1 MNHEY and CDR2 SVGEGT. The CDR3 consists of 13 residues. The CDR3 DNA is TGCGCCATCAGGACTAGTGGGAGAACTGAGCAGTTCTTC. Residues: CAIRTSGRTEQFF.

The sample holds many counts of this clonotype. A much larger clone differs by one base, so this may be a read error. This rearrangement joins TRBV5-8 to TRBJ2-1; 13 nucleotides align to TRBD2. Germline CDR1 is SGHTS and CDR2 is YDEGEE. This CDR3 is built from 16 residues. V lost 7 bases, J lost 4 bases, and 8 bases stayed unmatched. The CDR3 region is CASGSGLAGLYNEQFF. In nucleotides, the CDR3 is TGTGCCAGCGGCTCGGGACTAGCGGGATTATACAATGAGCAGTTCTTC.

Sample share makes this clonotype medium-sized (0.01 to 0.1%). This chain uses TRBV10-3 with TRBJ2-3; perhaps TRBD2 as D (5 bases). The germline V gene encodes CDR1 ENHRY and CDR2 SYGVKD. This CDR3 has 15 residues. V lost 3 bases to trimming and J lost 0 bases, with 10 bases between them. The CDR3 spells CAISEGSGSTDTQYF. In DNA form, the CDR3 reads TGTGCCATCAGTGAAGGGAGCGGCAGCACAGATACGCAGTATTTT.

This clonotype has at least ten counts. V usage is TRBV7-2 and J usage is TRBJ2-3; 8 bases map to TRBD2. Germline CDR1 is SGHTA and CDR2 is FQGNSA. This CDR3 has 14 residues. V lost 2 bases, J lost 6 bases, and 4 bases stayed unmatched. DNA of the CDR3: TGTGCCAGCAGCTTAATCGGGGGGGCGGATACGCAGTATTTT. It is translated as CASSLIGGADTQYF.

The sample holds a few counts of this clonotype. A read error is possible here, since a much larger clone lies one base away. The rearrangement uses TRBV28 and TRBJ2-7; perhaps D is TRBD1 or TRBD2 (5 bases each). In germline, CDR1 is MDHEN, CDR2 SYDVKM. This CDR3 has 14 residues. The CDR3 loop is CTSSKGSGLYEQYF. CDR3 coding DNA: TGTACCAGCAGTAAGGGGAGCGGCCTTTACGAGCAGTACTTC.

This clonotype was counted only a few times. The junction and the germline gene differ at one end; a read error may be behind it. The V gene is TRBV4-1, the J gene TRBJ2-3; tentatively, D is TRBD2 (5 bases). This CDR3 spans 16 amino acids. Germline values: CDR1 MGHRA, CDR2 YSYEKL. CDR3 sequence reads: CANSQDPGSVSNTQYF. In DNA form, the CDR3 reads TGCGCCAACAGCCAAGATCCGGGTAGCGTGAGTAATACGCAGTATTTT.

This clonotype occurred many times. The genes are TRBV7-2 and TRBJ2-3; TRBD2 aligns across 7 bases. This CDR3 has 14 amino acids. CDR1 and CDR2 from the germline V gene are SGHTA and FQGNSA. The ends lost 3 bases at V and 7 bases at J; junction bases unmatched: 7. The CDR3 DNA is TGTGCCAGCAGCTTGGGACCAGCGGGAAATACGCAGTATTTT. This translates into CASSLGPAGNTQYF. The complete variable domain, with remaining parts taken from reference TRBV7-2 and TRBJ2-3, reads GAGVSQSPSNKVTEKGKDVELRCDPISGHTALYWYRQSLGQGLEFLIYFQGNSAPDKSGLPSDRFSAERTGGSVSTLTIQRTQQEDSAVYLCASSLGPAGNTQYFGPGTRLTVL.

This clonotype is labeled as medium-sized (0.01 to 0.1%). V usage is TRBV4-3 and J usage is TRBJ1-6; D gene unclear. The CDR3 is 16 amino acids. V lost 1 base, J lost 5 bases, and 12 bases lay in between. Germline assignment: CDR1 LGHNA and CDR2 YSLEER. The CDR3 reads CASSQAQTVDNSPLHF. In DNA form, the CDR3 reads TGCGCCAGCAGCCAAGCACAAACCGTCGATAATTCACCCCTCCACTTT.